These T cell receptor beta chains were read from a single sample in a study of CD8 T cells in Susac syndrome. TCRdb reprocessed the immunoSEQ multiplex PCR reads with MiXCR, giving one entry per CDR3 protein. This sample yields 160,000 or so distinct CDR3 sequences, of which 85% to 95% are seen a single time; less than 0.2% belongs to the top ten. The sample was CD8+ T cells from PBMCs. The receptors here all came from a human donor with multiple sclerosis. Both conserved end residues are part of each CDR3. D genes are given only for firm matches. Some rows have no size entry. The others give once, few or many, or a class for an expanded clone.

V gene	D gene	J gene	clone size	CDR3 protein	CDR3 DNA
TRBV18	-	TRBJ2-1	-	CASSPPYPSNNEQFF	TGTGCCAGCTCACCACCATACCCCTCCAACAATGAGCAGTTCTTC
TRBV20-1	TRBD2	TRBJ2-1	-	CSASVPPGLAANEQFF	TGCAGTGCTAGTGTACCCCCGGGACTAGCGGCTAATGAGCAGTTCTTC
TRBV3-1	-	TRBJ1-5	-	CASSQGGSHQPQHF	TGTGCCAGCAGCCAGGGAGGGAGTCATCAGCCCCAGCATTTT
TRBV5-1	TRBD2	TRBJ2-1	-	CASSLALTSGHNEQFF	TGCGCCAGCAGCTTGGCCTTAACTAGCGGGCACAATGAGCAGTTCTTC
TRBV15	-	TRBJ2-1	-	CATSGPGVGNEQFF	TGTGCCACCAGCGGGCCGGGGGTCGGCAATGAGCAGTTCTTC
TRBV14	-	TRBJ2-2	-	CASSQYRNTGELFF	TGTGCCAGCAGCCAATACAGAAACACCGGGGAGCTGTTTTTT
TRBV12-3/TRBV12-4	-	TRBJ2-4	-	CASSWGAKNIQYF	TGTGCCAGCAGTTGGGGGGCCAAAAACATTCAGTACTTC
TRBV28	TRBD1	TRBJ2-1	once	CASGQGAGYNEQFF	TGTGCCAGCGGACAGGGAGCGGGCTACAATGAGCAGTTCTTC
TRBV9	-	TRBJ2-2	-	CASSVASTGELFF	TGTGCCAGCAGCGTAGCTTCCACCGGGGAGCTGTTTTTT
TRBV5-4	-	TRBJ1-6	-	CASSSGGGPLHF	TGTGCCAGCAGCTCCGGGGGGGGGCCCCTCCACTTT
TRBV13	-	TRBJ2-7	-	CASTEVGGYEQYF	TGTGCCAGCACCGAGGTTGGCGGTTACGAGCAGTACTTC
TRBV27	-	TRBJ1-5	-	CASSSGPGGQPQHF	TGTGCCAGCAGTTCGGGACCCGGGGGTCAGCCCCAGCATTTT
TRBV4-2	-	TRBJ2-7	-	CASSQVGIGQYF	TGTGCCAGCAGCCAAGTGGGGATCGGGCAGTACTTC
TRBV7-9	-	TRBJ2-3	-	CASSSPQNTQYF	TGTGCCAGCAGTTCGCCCCAGAATACGCAGTATTTT
TRBV7-6	TRBD1	TRBJ1-4	-	CASSPLGQGSSATNEKLFF	TGTGCCAGCAGCCCCCTAGGACAGGGGAGTTCTGCAACTAATGAAAAACTGTTTTTT
TRBV27	-	TRBJ2-7	-	CASSFGSTSREQYF	TGTGCCAGCAGTTTTGGCTCCACGTCACGGGAGCAGTACTTC
TRBV10-3	TRBD1	TRBJ2-7	-	CAISESGTGHPEQYF	TGTGCCATCAGTGAGTCGGGGACAGGGCACCCCGAGCAGTACTTC
TRBV20-1	TRBD1	TRBJ2-7	once	CSAREQGQDYEQYF	TGCAGTGCTAGAGAGCAAGGACAGGACTACGAGCAGTACTTC
TRBV29-1	-	TRBJ1-2	-	CSVVGQNYGYTF	TGCAGCGTCGTTGGACAGAACTATGGCTACACCTTC
TRBV7-9	-	TRBJ2-7	-	CASSSSGVRYEQYF	TGTGCCAGCAGCTCCTCAGGGGTTCGGTACGAGCAGTACTTC
TRBV4-1	TRBD2	TRBJ2-7	-	CASSAVGAGTGEQYF	TGCGCCAGCAGTGCCGTTGGAGCGGGGACGGGGGAGCAGTACTTC
TRBV20-1	-	TRBJ2-1	-	CSARAGLVPEQFF	TGCAGTGCTCGAGCCGGTCTAGTGCCTGAGCAGTTCTTC
TRBV20-1	TRBD1	TRBJ1-2	-	CSARVQGAYGYTF	TGCAGTGCTAGAGTACAGGGGGCCTATGGCTACACCTTC
TRBV7-8	-	TRBJ2-5	-	CASRFNPAQETQYF	TGTGCCAGCAGGTTTAATCCCGCCCAGGAGACCCAGTACTTC
TRBV20-1	TRBD2	TRBJ2-1	-	CSARDSGTVNEQFF	TGCAGTGCTAGAGACAGCGGGACCGTCAATGAGCAGTTCTTC
TRBV20-1	-	TRBJ2-5	-	CSARDGGETQYF	TGCAGTGCTAGAGACGGAGGGGAGACCCAGTACTTC
TRBV6-2/TRBV6-3	-	TRBJ1-1	-	CASSFVRNTEAFF	TGTGCCAGCAGTTTCGTCCGGAACACTGAAGCTTTCTTT
TRBV5-6	-	TRBJ1-2	-	CASSVGDYYGYTF	TGTGCCAGCAGCGTTGGGGACTACTATGGCTACACCTTC
TRBV7-2	-	TRBJ1-2	-	CAVLLTGLRGYTF	TGTGCCGTCCTCCTGACGGGGTTGAGAGGCTACACCTTC
TRBV4-1	-	TRBJ1-1	-	CASSQSRGFVTEAFF	TGCGCCAGCAGCCAATCGAGGGGGTTTGTGACTGAAGCTTTCTTT
TRBV4-1	TRBD2	TRBJ2-3	-	CASSQWPASGSLGDTQYF	TGCGCCAGCAGCCAATGGCCCGCTAGCGGGAGTTTGGGTGATACGCAGTATTTT
TRBV29-1	TRBD1	TRBJ1-2	once	CSGLGTGQGYTF	TGCAGCGGGCTGGGGACAGGTCAAGGCTACACCTTC
TRBV5-6	-	TRBJ2-1	once	CASSIASSYNEQFF	TGTGCCAGCAGCATCGCTAGCTCCTACAATGAGCAGTTCTTC
TRBV10-3	-	TRBJ1-1	-	CAISEGTTTEAFF	TGTGCCATCAGTGAGGGGACAACCACTGAAGCTTTCTTT
TRBV6-5	-	TRBJ1-3	-	CASSSGRGIYF	TGTGCCAGCAGTTCGGGCCGAGGAATATATTTT
TRBV15	-	TRBJ2-1	-	CATGLAANSYNEQFF	TGTGCCACCGGGTTAGCGGCAAACTCCTACAATGAGCAGTTCTTC
TRBV3-1	TRBD1	TRBJ2-5	-	CASSPGTGGTARTQYF	TGTGCCAGCAGCCCCGGGACAGGGGGCACCGCCAGGACCCAGTACTTC
TRBV20-1	-	TRBJ1-5	once	CSARDPRVLQPQHF	TGCAGTGCTAGAGATCCCAGGGTTCTTCAGCCCCAGCATTTT
TRBV13	TRBD2	TRBJ2-1	-	CASSFYLTSGAYNEQFF	TGTGCCAGCAGCTTCTATCTTACTAGCGGGGCCTACAATGAGCAGTTCTTC